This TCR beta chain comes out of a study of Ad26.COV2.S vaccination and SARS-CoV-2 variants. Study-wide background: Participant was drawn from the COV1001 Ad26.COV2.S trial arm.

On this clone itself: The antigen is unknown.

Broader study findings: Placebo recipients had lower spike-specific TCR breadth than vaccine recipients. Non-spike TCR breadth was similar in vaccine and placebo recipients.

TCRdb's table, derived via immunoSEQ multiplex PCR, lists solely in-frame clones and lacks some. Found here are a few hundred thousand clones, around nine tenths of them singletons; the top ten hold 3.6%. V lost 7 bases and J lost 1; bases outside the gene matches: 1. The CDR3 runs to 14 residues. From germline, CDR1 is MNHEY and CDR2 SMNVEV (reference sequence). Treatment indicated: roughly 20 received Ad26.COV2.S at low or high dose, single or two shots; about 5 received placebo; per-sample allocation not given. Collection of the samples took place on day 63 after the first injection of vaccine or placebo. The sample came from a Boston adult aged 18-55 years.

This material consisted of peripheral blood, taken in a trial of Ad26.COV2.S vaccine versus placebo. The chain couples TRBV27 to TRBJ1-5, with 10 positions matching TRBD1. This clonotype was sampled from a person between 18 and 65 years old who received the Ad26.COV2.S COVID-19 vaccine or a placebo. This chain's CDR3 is CASKDRGSNQPQHF. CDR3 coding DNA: TGTGCCAGCAAGGACAGGGGGAGCAATCAGCCCCAGCATTTT.